These 27 T cell receptor beta chains share one sample of origin, sequenced in a study of T cells in Graves' hyperthyroidism and ophthalmopathy. Using RNA transcripts as the source, TCR beta CDR3 regions were amplified. Carried out on the TCR CDR3, a first-round RT-PCR used the HTBI primer set. Each CDR3 protein is one row after TCRdb ran MiXCR on the multiplex PCR reads. The repertoire holds about 640,000 distinct CDR3 sequences, with less than 25% as singletons. Sequenced: blood. The receptor set was obtained from a man aged 25-40 years with Graves' ophthalmopathy.

On this clonotype: Given a much more abundant clone one base away, this may be a read error. The chain carries TRBV6-5 and TRBJ2-7, with D tentatively TRBD1 (6 bases). Germline loops: CDR1 MNHEY, CDR2 SVGAGI. This CDR3 spans 15 amino acids. CDR3 sequence: CASSYPGTRVYGQYF. CDR3 DNA sequence: TGTGCCAGCAGTTACCCCGGGACACGGGTCTACGGGCAGTACTTC.

This clonotype was found many times. V gene TRBV5-1 combines with J gene TRBJ2-1; D is ambiguous. The CDR3 contains 15 residues. Germline V gene data show CDR1 as SGHRS and CDR2 as YFSETQ. The ends were cut back, 2 bases at V and 0 bases at J, with 9 bases in the middle. CDR3 residues: CASSFVSSSYNEQFF. CDR3 nucleotides: TGCGCCAGCAGCTTCGTTAGCAGCTCCTACAATGAGCAGTTCTTC.

This clonotype was detected many times. V usage is TRBV28 and J usage is TRBJ2-1; D not resolved. Germline assignment: CDR1 MDHEN and CDR2 SYDVKM. Trimming took off 9 bases at V and 4 bases at J, with 7 bases between the two ends. This CDR3 contains 11 residues. The CDR3 DNA is TGTGCCAGTACTCTTTACAATGAGCAGTTCTTC. The encoded protein is CASTLYNEQFF.

A few counts support this clonotype. The chain couples TRBV28 to TRBJ1-5; TRBD1 might be the D (6 bases). Trimming took 7 bases from V and 6 from J, leaving 19 bases between them. This CDR3 has 15 amino acids. Germline lookup yields CDR1 MDHEN and CDR2 SYDVKM. CDR3 region: CASNNPGDGVQPQHF. In nucleotides, the CDR3 is TGTGCCAGCAATAACCCAGGGGACGGGGTTCAGCCCCAGCATTTT. Combining the CDR3 with reference TRBV28 and TRBJ1-5 gives the whole variable domain DVKVTQSSRYLVKRTGEKVFLECVQDMDHENMFWYRQDPGLGLRLIYFSYDVKMKEKGDIPEGYSVSREKKERFSLILESASTNQTSMYLCASNNPGDGVQPQHFGDGTRLSIL.

This clonotype was found a few times. V usage is TRBV12-3 or TRBV12-4 and J usage is TRBJ1-3; tentative D call: TRBD1 (5 bases). Trimming took 4 bases from V and 7 from J, leaving 20 bases between them. CDR3 size: 16 residues. CDR3 DNA: TGTGCCAGCAGTTCCGTGGGGGGTGCCTCAAGGAACACCATATATTTT. It is translated as CASSSVGGASRNTIYF.

The chain has TRBV6-2 or TRBV6-3 and TRBJ2-5, with unresolved D. The CDR3 runs 17 residues. Trimming left V 2 bases short and J 1 base short, with 17 bases between. From germline, CDR1 is MNHEY and CDR2 SVGEGT. Here the CDR3 reads CASSYGTLLSGQETQYF. The CDR3 DNA follows: TGTGCCAGCAGTTACGGTACACTCCTATCGGGCCAAGAGACCCAGTACTTC.

V usage is TRBV30 and J usage is TRBJ1-5; no definite D call. V lost 1 base and J lost 0, with 7 bases in between. The V gene's germline CDR1 is GTSNPN and CDR2 SVGIG (reference sequence). CDR3 length: 14 amino acids. Here the CDR3 DNA reads TGTGCCTGGAGTGAAGACCATAGCAATCAGCCCCAGCATTTT. Its translation: CAWSEDHSNQPQHF.

The V gene is TRBV5-5, the J gene TRBJ2-7; a possible D gene is TRBD2 (5 bases). The CDR3 has 14 amino acids. The germline CDR1 and CDR2 sequences are SGHKS and YYEKEE (reference sequence). Trimming removed 2 bases from V and 3 bases from J, with 12 bases in between. The DNA for the CDR3 is TGTGCCAGCAGCTTACGGGGTGGTGGCTACGAGCAGTACTTC. Protein product: CASSLRGGGYEQYF.

Many counts were recorded for this clonotype. CDR3: CASGPRNSYEQYF. CDR3 DNA sequence: TGTGCCAGCGGACCTCGAAACTCCTACGAGCAGTACTTC. The genes are TRBV12-3 or TRBV12-4 and TRBJ2-7; D remains unclear. This CDR3 comprises 13 residues. The V gene lost 8 bases and the J gene lost 0 bases, with 11 bases spanning the gap.

The genes are TRBV10-2 and TRBJ2-7, with 8 bases that match TRBD1. The germline gives CDR1 WSHSY, CDR2 SAAADI. After removal of 7 bases from V and 0 bases from J, the junction contained 8 bases not matched to a gene. The length of the CDR3 is 15 residues. The CDR3 reads CASTTGGGSSYEQYF. The CDR3 DNA sequence: TGCGCCAGCACTACAGGGGGTGGAAGCTCCTACGAGCAGTACTTC.

The chain carries TRBV4-3 and TRBJ1-3; 7 bases are shared with TRBD1. CDR3 length: 15 residues. J lost 9 bases, V lost 0 bases, and 8 bases had no gene match. Per the germline V gene, CDR1 is LGHNA and CDR2 is YSLEER. The chain's CDR3 is CASSQDGTVRATIYF. DNA of the CDR3: TGCGCCAGCAGCCAAGATGGGACAGTGCGAGCCACCATATATTTT.

The count of this clonotype is one. This rearrangement joins TRBV5-6 to TRBJ1-1; no firm D call. CDR3 length: 15 amino acids. V dropped 4 bases and J dropped 1 base, with 14 bases sitting between them. Germline values: CDR1 SGHDT, CDR2 YYEEEE. CDR3 in DNA: TGTGCCAGCAGCCATCCCCACTTACAGAACACTGAAGCTTTCTTT. It translates to CASSHPHLQNTEAFF.

The table lists this clonotype with a few counts. V and J are TRBV28 and TRBJ2-2; perhaps TRBD2 as D (6 bases). Germline assignment: CDR1 MDHEN and CDR2 SYDVKM. V lost 4 bases and J 6 bases, leaving 15 bases between the germline ends. The CDR3 is 15 residues long. This CDR3 is CASSSGAGIAGELFF. Here the CDR3 DNA reads TGTGCCAGCAGTTCAGGTGCGGGGATAGCCGGGGAGCTGTTTTTT.

This clonotype was seen a handful of times. The rearrangement uses TRBV28 and TRBJ2-5; 7 nucleotides agree with TRBD2. Looked up from germline, CDR1 is MDHEN and CDR2 is SYDVKM. The CDR3 is 16 amino acids. J lost 5 bases, V lost 2 bases, and 11 bases had no gene match. The CDR3 coding sequence is TGTGCCAGCAGTTTACTCAGGCAGCGGGGTGTGGAGACCCAGTACTTC. Translated, it gives CASSLLRQRGVETQYF. Full variable domain (missing parts from reference TRBV28 and TRBJ2-5): DVKVTQSSRYLVKRTGEKVFLECVQDMDHENMFWYRQDPGLGLRLIYFSYDVKMKEKGDIPEGYSVSREKKERFSLILESASTNQTSMYLCASSLLRQRGVETQYFGPGTRLLVL.

This clonotype was seen a handful of times. CDR3 sequence (DNA): TGTGCCAGCAGTCCCATGGGGAGAGCTGAAGCTTTCTTT. This sequence encodes CASSPMGRAEAFF. The gene calls are TRBV11-2 and TRBJ1-1; D unclear. From germline, CDR1 is SGHAT and CDR2 FQNNGV. V lost 6 bases, J lost 6 bases, and 14 bases lay in between. CDR3 length equals 13 residues.

This clonotype was seen a few times. This chain connects TRBV24-1 to TRBJ2-7; D is possibly TRBD2 (5 bases). The CDR3 extends over 15 amino acids. The ends were cut back, 3 bases at V and 7 bases at J, with 18 bases in the middle. From germline, CDR1 is KGHDR and CDR2 SFDVKD. The CDR3 loop reads CATSDPRSGTSEQYF. The CDR3 coding sequence is TGTGCCACCAGTGATCCCCGAAGCGGCACCTCAGAGCAGTACTTC.

The rearrangement joins TRBV6-1 to TRBJ2-2, with 7 bases identical to TRBD1. Germline values: CDR1 MNHNS, CDR2 SASEGT. The CDR3 extends over 18 amino acids. The junction had 13 bases not matched to a gene; V was cut back by 6 bases and J by 0 bases. As DNA, the CDR3 is TGTGCCAGCAGGACAGGGACAGAAGTCTCGGCGAACACCGGGGAGCTGTTTTTT. It encodes CASRTGTEVSANTGELFF.

The table lists this clonotype with many counts. The gene calls are TRBV9 and TRBJ2-1, with 11 nucleotides matching TRBD2. CDR1 is SGDLS and CDR2 is YYNGEE in the germline V gene. The trim removed 3 bases at V and 7 bases at J, leaving 6 bases unmatched. The CDR3 is made up of 15 amino acids. CDR3 nucleotides: TGTGCCAGCAGCGCCGGACTAGCGGGCTCGAATGAGCAGTTCTTC. This translates into CASSAGLAGSNEQFF.

The V call is TRBV28, the J call TRBJ1-5; maybe TRBD1 (6 bases). CDR1 and CDR2 from the germline V gene are MDHEN and SYDVKM. This CDR3 contains 16 residues. Between the trimmed V and J ends, which lost 7 bases and 1 base, there was a span of 17 bases. The CDR3 nucleotides read TGTGCCAGCACGAGCGATGGGGGGCGAAGCAATCAGCCCCAGCATTTT. Its protein is CASTSDGGRSNQPQHF.

The chain joins TRBV9 to TRBJ2-7; a weak D match, TRBD2 (6 bases). CDR3 size: 14 residues. The germline V gene has CDR1 SGDLS and CDR2 YYNGEE. The ends were cut back, 4 bases at V and 5 bases at J, with 16 bases in the middle. The CDR3 here is CASSPARDGDEQYF. The DNA for the CDR3 is TGTGCCAGCAGCCCAGCGCGGGACGGCGACGAGCAGTACTTC.

The V gene is TRBV10-2, the J gene TRBJ1-2, with D hard to call. Germline V lookup: CDR1 WSHSY, CDR2 SAAADI. This CDR3 contains 14 residues. V was pared by 0 bases and J by 2 bases, with 7 bases between. CDR3 sequence: CASSESEQNYGYTF. Written as DNA, the CDR3 is TGCGCCAGCAGTGAGTCAGAACAGAACTATGGCTACACCTTC.

This clonotype occurred a few times. This chain uses TRBV7-9 with TRBJ2-1; TRBD2 agrees at 12 bases. Germline V gene sequence: CDR1 SEHNR, CDR2 FQNEAQ (reference sequence). V dropped 6 bases and J dropped 1; count of bases not matched to a gene: 4. The CDR3 extends over 16 amino acids. The CDR3 DNA is TGTGCCAGCAGATCGGGACTAGCGGGTTCCTACAATGAGCAGTTCTTC. Encoded protein: CASRSGLAGSYNEQFF.

In this sample, this clonotype turned up many times. J is TRBJ2-7 and V is TRBV11-2; TRBD1 is a possible D gene (5 bases). The CDR3 sequence is 14 residues long. Deletions cut 5 bases from V and 1 base from J, with 12 bases between. Germline values: CDR1 SGHAT, CDR2 FQNNGV. CDR3 region: CASSGAVGSYEQYF. Written as DNA, the CDR3 is TGTGCCAGCAGCGGGGCTGTGGGGTCCTACGAGCAGTACTTC.

The chain has TRBV19 and TRBJ2-1, with 12 bases that match TRBD2. This CDR3 is 16 amino acids long. The ends lost 5 bases at V and 7 bases at J; junction bases unmatched: 9. Germline values: CDR1 LNHDA, CDR2 SQIVND (reference sequence). As DNA, the CDR3 is TGTGCCAGTAGTCCCTGGACTAGCGGGAATGGGAATGAGCAGTTCTTC. Translation: CASSPWTSGNGNEQFF.

V usage is TRBV10-2 and J usage is TRBJ1-1; D uncertain. Germline V CDR1 and CDR2: WSHSY, SAAADI. Trimming shortened V by 6 bases and J by 7 bases, and 12 bases separated the two germline ends. This CDR3 contains 12 residues. The CDR3 is CASRTNSGEAFF. CDR3 nucleotide sequence: TGCGCCAGCAGGACCAACAGTGGTGAAGCTTTCTTT.

This clonotype was observed a handful of times. This chain connects TRBV20-1 to TRBJ2-7; 8 bases match TRBD2. This CDR3 is 14 amino acids long. CDR1 DFQATT and CDR2 SNEGSKA come from the germline V gene (reference sequence). V trimming: 6 bases; J trimming: 1 base; junction bases outside the gene matches: 8. CDR3 residues: CSATTGLGSYEQYF. CDR3 DNA: TGCAGTGCCACGACGGGACTAGGATCCTACGAGCAGTACTTC.

V is TRBV19 and J is TRBJ1-5; weak D call: TRBD1 (5 bases). The CDR3 totals 12 residues. The germline V and J ends were trimmed by 9 bases and 9 bases, with 15 bases remaining between them. Germline V gene data show CDR1 as LNHDA and CDR2 as SQIVND (reference sequence). CDR3 DNA: TGTGCCAGGTTCAGGGACCTCCCGCCCCAGCATTTT. Protein product: CARFRDLPPQHF. The entire variable domain, with the rest obtained from reference TRBV19 and TRBJ1-5, is as follows: DGGITQSPKYLFRKEGQNVTLSCEQNLNHDAMYWYRQDPGQGLRLIYYSQIVNDFQKGDIAEGYSVSREKKESFPLTVTSAQKNPTAFYLCARFRDLPPQHFGDGTRLSIL.